Presented here are 19 T cell receptor beta chains from one specimen sequenced in a study of beta chain features in type 1 diabetes. The isolated RNA, all of it, was reverse transcribed, so expressed TCRB transcripts were what got sequenced. Profiling relied on immunoSEQ multiplex PCR, and the TCRdb table lists in-frame clones only, not all of them. Here the sample spans under 90,000 clones, roughly 31% being singletons. Sample: stem cell memory CD4+ T cells from blood. Source of these receptors: a woman aged 18-35 years in good health.

The chain uses TRBV7-2 and TRBJ2-3, with 8 nucleotides matching TRBD2. CDR3 length equals 15 residues. Trimming took 4 bases from V and 4 from J; bases not matched to a gene: 7. Per the germline V gene, CDR1 is SGHTA and CDR2 is FQGNSA. CDR3 amino acids: CASSSGTRGADTQYF. The CDR3 nucleotides are TGTGCCAGCAGCTCCGGGACTAGAGGGGCAGATACGCAGTATTTT.

The chain combines TRBV25-1 with TRBJ2-7; perhaps TRBD2 as D (6 bases). There are 14 residues in the CDR3. Germline V lookup: CDR1 MGHDK, CDR2 SYGVNS. V dropped 1 base and J dropped 3 bases, with 10 bases sitting between them. The CDR3 spells CASSESPGLYEQYF. DNA for the CDR3: TGTGCCAGCAGTGAATCACCGGGACTCTACGAGCAGTACTTC.

The rearrangement uses TRBV19 and TRBJ1-4; TRBD1 matches at 7 bases. V was pared by 1 base and J by 3 bases, with 2 bases of the junction left unmatched. This CDR3 comprises 15 residues. CDR1 and CDR2 from the germline V gene are LNHDA and SQIVND (reference sequence). The CDR3 bases are TGTGCCAGTAGTATAGCGACAGGGCCTAATGAAAAACTGTTTTTT. This encodes CASSIATGPNEKLFF.

This clone came up a few times. CDR3 in DNA: TGTGCCAGCGCCCCGGGACAGGGGCTAGCAGGGGCCAACGTCCTGACTTTC. Translating it yields CASAPGQGLAGANVLTF. The chain has TRBV4-2 and TRBJ2-6; 10 bases agree with TRBD1. Per germline, CDR1 LGHNA and CDR2 YNFKEQ. J was trimmed by 4 bases and V by 8 bases; bases with no gene match: 11. The CDR3 length is 17 residues.

About this clone itself: Germline is not matched at one junction end, which may reflect a read error. The chain couples TRBV5-4 to TRBJ1-1; the D gene is possibly TRBD1 (5 bases). There are 13 residues in the CDR3. The germline V gene has CDR1 SGHNT and CDR2 YYREEE (reference sequence). CDR3 in amino acids: CASSLDTNTEAFF. DNA for the CDR3: TGTGCCAGCAGTTTGGACACGAACACTGAAGCTTTCTTT.

The rearrangement joins TRBV6-1 to TRBJ1-2, with a weak D call TRBD1 (6 bases). Germline V gene data show CDR1 as MNHNS and CDR2 as SASEGT. The length of the CDR3 is 17 residues. V gave up 2 bases and J gave up 2 bases, with 18 bases separating them. The CDR3 loop is CASSEILNRAVNYGYTF. For the CDR3, the DNA is TGTGCCAGCAGTGAAATCCTCAACAGGGCAGTGAACTATGGCTACACCTTC.

Only a few counts were recorded for this clone. The V call is TRBV13, the J call TRBJ2-1; no reliable D call. Trimming removed 7 bases from V and 0 bases from J, with 10 bases in between. Germline CDR1 is PRHDT and CDR2 is FYEKMQ (reference sequence). This CDR3 spans 14 amino acids. The CDR3 coding sequence is TGTGCCAGCACCCGAGATAGCTCCTACAATGAGCAGTTCTTC. It translates to CASTRDSSYNEQFF.

The chain carries TRBV28 and TRBJ1-2; D ambiguous. Germline V gene sequence: CDR1 MDHEN, CDR2 SYDVKM. The V gene lost 8 bases and the J gene lost 8 bases, with 12 bases spanning the gap. The CDR3 contains 11 residues. The CDR3, as DNA: TGTGCCAGCGCCGAACTAGGGGGCTACACCTTC. Encoded protein: CASAELGGYTF.

This clone has a handful of counts. The V and J genes are TRBV11-2 and TRBJ1-2; D is unclear. This CDR3 has 16 residues. Germline assignment: CDR1 SGHAT and CDR2 FQNNGV. The ends were cut back, 4 bases at V and 5 bases at J, with 20 bases in the middle. CDR3 in amino acids: CASSSPGRTKGYGYTF. CDR3 coding DNA: TGTGCCAGCAGCTCCCCCGGGAGAACTAAAGGGTATGGCTACACCTTC.

The CDR3 spells CASRPVLENEQFF. Written as DNA, the CDR3 is TGTGCCAGCAGACCCGTCCTAGAAAATGAGCAGTTCTTC. This chain joins TRBV2 and TRBJ2-1, with D hard to call. Between the trimmed V and J ends, which lost 6 bases and 7 bases, there was a span of 13 bases. The CDR3 covers 13 residues. Germline V gene data show CDR1 as SNHLY and CDR2 as FYNNEI.

This clone turned up a few times. The chain links TRBV5-1 to TRBJ1-2; a possible D gene is TRBD1 (6 bases). Deletions cut 2 bases from V and 6 bases from J, with 11 bases between. Germline assignment: CDR1 SGHRS and CDR2 YFSETQ. CDR3 length: 13 residues. CDR3: CASSFRGADGYTF. The CDR3 bases are TGCGCCAGCAGCTTCCGGGGGGCAGATGGCTACACCTTC.

The gene calls are TRBV6-1 and TRBJ1-2; TRBD1 aligns across 7 bases. This CDR3 has 12 residues. The germline gives CDR1 MNHNS, CDR2 SASEGT. J lost 8 bases, V lost 5 bases, and 5 bases had no gene match. The CDR3 protein is CASSMGQLGYTF. The CDR3 DNA reads TGTGCCAGCAGTATGGGACAGCTGGGCTACACCTTC.

This clone has more than one count but fewer than ten. The genes are TRBV7-9 and TRBJ2-2, with 7 bases fitting TRBD2. V shed 8 bases, J shed 10 bases, and the junction held 22 bases outside the gene matches. CDR3 length: 17 residues. In germline, CDR1 is SEHNR, CDR2 FQNEAQ (reference sequence). The CDR3 nucleotides read TGTGCCAGCCCGGACCGGGACTACAAAATCGGTGGTGAGGAGCTGTTTTTT. It is translated as CASPDRDYKIGGEELFF.

This clone was seen more than once but under ten times. V is TRBV29-1 and J is TRBJ1-2, with 11 positions matching TRBD1. V was clipped by 5 bases and J by 7 bases; unmatched bases: 12. This CDR3 has 15 amino acids. The germline gives CDR1 SQVTM, CDR2 ANQGSEA. This chain's CDR3 is CSVKRPGQGVSGYTF. DNA for the CDR3: TGCAGCGTTAAGAGACCGGGACAGGGGGTCTCTGGCTACACCTTC.

Many counts were recorded for this clone. This chain connects TRBV30 to TRBJ2-1, with TRBD2 matching over 12 bases. Germline V gene sequence: CDR1 GTSNPN, CDR2 SVGIG (reference sequence). CDR3 length: 17 amino acids. Losses at the gene ends were 0 bases for V and 3 bases for J; bases not matched to a gene: 6. In DNA, the CDR3 is TGTGCCTGGAGTGTACGCTGGGGACTAGCGGGCTACAATGAGCAGTTCTTC. Its translation is CAWSVRWGLAGYNEQFF. The full variable domain, rest sourced from reference TRBV30 and TRBJ2-1, is SQTIHQWPATLVQPVGSPLSLECTVEGTSNPNLYWYRQAAGRGLQLLFYSVGIGQISSEVPQNLSASRPQDRQFILSSKKLLLSDSGFYLCAWSVRWGLAGYNEQFFGPGTRLTVL.

There are a few counts of this clone. The chain joins TRBV18 to TRBJ1-1; a possible D gene is TRBD1 (5 bases). CDR3 length equals 14 residues. V was trimmed by 3 bases and J by 5 bases, leaving 13 bases between them. The germline V gene encodes CDR1 KGHSH and CDR2 LQKENI. The CDR3 DNA reads as TGTGCCAGCTCACCGGGGGGGGAGGAAACTGAAGCTTTCTTT. It specifies CASSPGGEETEAFF.

This clone was found a few times. This rearrangement joins TRBV28 to TRBJ2-5; 9 positions agree with TRBD2. In germline, CDR1 is MDHEN, CDR2 SYDVKM. V lost 5 bases and J lost 5; bases outside the gene matches: 9. The CDR3 contains 15 residues. DNA of the CDR3: TGTGCCAGCAGTACCGAGCGGGGGGACCTGGAGACCCAGTACTTC. Residues: CASSTERGDLETQYF.

The V and J genes are TRBV30 and TRBJ2-3, with 7 bases aligning to TRBD2. In germline, CDR1 is GTSNPN, CDR2 SVGIG (reference sequence). Trimming cost V 4 bases and J 0 bases; bases outside gene matches: 7. The CDR3 totals 15 residues. The CDR3 is CAWKVTSTSTDTQYF. Here the CDR3 DNA reads TGTGCCTGGAAAGTGACTAGCACGAGCACAGATACGCAGTATTTT.

This clone turned up a few times. The rearrangement joins TRBV4-2 to TRBJ2-1; weak D call: TRBD2 (6 bases). The germline CDR1 and CDR2 sequences are LGHNA and YNFKEQ. V was clipped by 3 bases and J by 5 bases, with 17 bases between them. This CDR3 contains 16 residues. The CDR3 DNA is TGTGCCAGCAGCCAGAAAAGCCCTAGCGAAAACAATGAGCAGTTCTTC. Protein product: CASSQKSPSENNEQFF.